Detailed here is one T cell receptor (beta chain). What it binds is not known. This entry is derived from a study of T cells in localized non-small cell lung cancer. Regarding the study as a whole: The greatest T cell clonality was found in uninvolved adjacent lung (higher than in tumor). Across samples, adjacent lung featured a median roughly 50 of the top 100 tumor clones. Because researchers sequenced only one region of the tumor, heterogeneity is still possible.

CDR1 and CDR2 (germline): GTSNPN, SVGIG (reference sequence). The J segment lost 7 bases and the V segment lost 3 bases, leaving 10 bases of the junction unmatched. This CDR3 region has 15 residues. Data came from immunoSEQ multiplex PCR; TCRdb stores just in-frame clones and leaves some out. The sample lists 50,000 to 65,000 clones, roughly 75% occurring once. The V gene is TRBV30, the J gene TRBJ2-1; TRBD2 aligns across 9 bases. This receptor was identified in a woman aged 35 to 70 with stage II lung adenocarcinoma. The specimen comprised PBMCs, sampled before any cancer treatment. The CDR3 region has the DNA TGTGCCTGGAGGTTAGCGGGGGCGAACCCGAATGAGCAGTTCTTC. It yields the protein CAWRLAGANPNEQFF. Full variable domain (missing parts from reference TRBV30 and TRBJ2-1): SQTIHQWPATLVQPVGSPLSLECTVEGTSNPNLYWYRQAAGRGLQLLFYSVGIGQISSEVPQNLSASRPQDRQFILSSKKLLLSDSGFYLCAWRLAGANPNEQFFGPGTRLTVL.